Listed here is a single T cell receptor beta chain. The antigen remains unidentified. This specimen belongs to a study of cytomegalovirus exposure and HLA in healthy donors. General observations from the study: Earlier analysis looked at TCR beta V segments, and most were productive about 90% or about 30% of the time. Per a later analysis, HLA-associated TCR beta chains showed more clonal expansion than other, equally common TCR beta chains. Altogether, some 160 TCR beta chains were recorded as cytomegalovirus-associated. Later analysis reportedly placed an Asian-associated ancestry cluster below the roughly 640-donor mean in N-insertions.

The PCR was carried out with 60 Vbeta primers and 13 Jbeta primers. Data came from immunoSEQ multiplex PCR; TCRdb stores just in-frame clones and leaves some out. This sample has approximately 100,000 clones, with 65% to 85% found just once. Losses at the gene ends were 2 bases for V and 6 bases for J; bases not matched to a gene: 0. Germline CDR1 reads MNHEY; CDR2 reads SVGAGI. CDR3 length equals 14 residues. Sequences were obtained from PBMCs. This TCR derives from a woman aged 40 to 49 in good health and CMV-seronegative. The chain uses TRBV6-5 and TRBJ2-2, with TRBD2 matching over 10 bases. This CDR3 is CASSYGLAAGELFF. In DNA form, the CDR3 reads TGTGCCAGCAGTTACGGACTAGCGGCCGGGGAGCTGTTTTTT.